The clone carrying this T cell receptor (beta chain) came up once. Its antigen is not identified. A much larger clone is a single base away; this may be a read error. The sample originates from a study of T cells in Graves' hyperthyroidism and ophthalmopathy. Study findings and constraints: In blood, most of the thyroid clonotypes expanded above 0.001 were also present. Ophthalmopathy was model-predicted a median approximately 6.4 months pre-onset.

Trimming removed 5 bases at V and 4 bases at J, with 20 bases between. The CDR3 spans 16 residues. Germline loops: CDR1 SGHTA, CDR2 FQGNSA. The investigators amplified TCR beta CDR3 regions from RNA transcripts. HTBI primers were used for first-round RT-PCR of the TCR CDR3. A single record per CDR3 protein comes from TCRdb applying MiXCR to the multiplex PCR reads. The table shows 200,000 to 250,000 distinct CDR3 sequences, with roughly a sixth occurring only once. The material sequenced was blood. The J gene is TRBJ1-2, the V gene TRBV7-2; TRBD1 is a possible D gene (6 bases). This clonotype was obtained from a woman in her forties or fifties with Graves' hyperthyroidism. Here the CDR3 DNA reads TGTGCCAGCAGCCCCGCCCCGGACAGAAAAACCTATGGCTACACCTTC. This encodes CASSPAPDRKTYGYTF.